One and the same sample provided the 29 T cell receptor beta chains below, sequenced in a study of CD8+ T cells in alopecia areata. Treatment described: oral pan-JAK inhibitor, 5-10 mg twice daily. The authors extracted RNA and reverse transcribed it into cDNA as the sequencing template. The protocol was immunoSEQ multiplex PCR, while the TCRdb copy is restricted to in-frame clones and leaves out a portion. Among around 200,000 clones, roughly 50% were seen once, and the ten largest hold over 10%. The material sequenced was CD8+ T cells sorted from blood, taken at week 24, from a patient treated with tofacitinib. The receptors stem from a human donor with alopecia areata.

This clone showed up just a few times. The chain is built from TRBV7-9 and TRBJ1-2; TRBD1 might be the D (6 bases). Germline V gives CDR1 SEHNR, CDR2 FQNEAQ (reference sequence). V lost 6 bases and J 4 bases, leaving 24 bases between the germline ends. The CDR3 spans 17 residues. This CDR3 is CASRDSQGQILPYGYTF. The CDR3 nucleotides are TGTGCCAGCAGGGACAGTCAGGGTCAAATACTCCCCTATGGCTACACCTTC.

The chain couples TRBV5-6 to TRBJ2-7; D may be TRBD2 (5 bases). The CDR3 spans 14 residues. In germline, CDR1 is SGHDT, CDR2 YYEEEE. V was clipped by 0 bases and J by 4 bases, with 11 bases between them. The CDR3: CASSLEFEGYEQYF. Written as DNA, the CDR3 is TGTGCCAGCAGCTTGGAGTTCGAGGGATACGAGCAGTACTTC.

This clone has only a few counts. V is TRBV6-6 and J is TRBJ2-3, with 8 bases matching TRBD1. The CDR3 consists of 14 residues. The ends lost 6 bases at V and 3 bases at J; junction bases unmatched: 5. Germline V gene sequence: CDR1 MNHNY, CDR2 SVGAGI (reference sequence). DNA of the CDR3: TGTGCCAGCAGCCAGACAGGGGCTACAGATACGCAGTATTTT. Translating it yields CASSQTGATDTQYF.

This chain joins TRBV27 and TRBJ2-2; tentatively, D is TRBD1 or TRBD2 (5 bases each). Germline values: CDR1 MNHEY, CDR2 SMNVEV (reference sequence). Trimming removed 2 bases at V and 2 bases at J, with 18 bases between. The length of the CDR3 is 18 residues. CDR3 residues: CASSLLGPSYLNTGELFF. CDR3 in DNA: TGTGCCAGCAGTTTACTGGGACCATCATACTTAAACACCGGGGAGCTGTTTTTT.

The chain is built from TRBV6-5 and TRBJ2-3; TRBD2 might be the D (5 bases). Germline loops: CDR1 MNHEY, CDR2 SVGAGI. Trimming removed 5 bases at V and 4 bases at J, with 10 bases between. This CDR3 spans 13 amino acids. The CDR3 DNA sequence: TGTGCCAGCAGTGTGAGGGTGTCAGATACGCAGTATTTT. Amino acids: CASSVRVSDTQYF.

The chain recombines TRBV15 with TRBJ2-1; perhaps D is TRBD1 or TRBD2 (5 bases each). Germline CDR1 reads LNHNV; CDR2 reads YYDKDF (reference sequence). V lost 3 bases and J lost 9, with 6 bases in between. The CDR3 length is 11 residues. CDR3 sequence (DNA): TGTGCCACCAGCAGCGGGGCTGAGCAGTTCTTC. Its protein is CATSSGAEQFF.

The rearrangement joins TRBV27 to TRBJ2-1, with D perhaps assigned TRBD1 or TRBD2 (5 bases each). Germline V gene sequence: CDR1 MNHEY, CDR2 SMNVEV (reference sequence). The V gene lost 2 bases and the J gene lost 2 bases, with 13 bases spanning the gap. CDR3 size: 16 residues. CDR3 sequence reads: CASSLKGSGTYNEQFF. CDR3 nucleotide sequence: TGTGCCAGCAGTTTAAAGGGGTCGGGAACCTACAATGAGCAGTTCTTC.

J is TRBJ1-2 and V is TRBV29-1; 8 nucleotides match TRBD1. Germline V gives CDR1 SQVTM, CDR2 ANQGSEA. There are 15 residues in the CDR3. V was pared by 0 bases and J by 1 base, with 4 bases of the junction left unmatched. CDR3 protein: CSVEDPGQVNYGYTF. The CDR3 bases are TGCAGCGTTGAAGATCCGGGACAGGTTAACTATGGCTACACCTTC.

The CDR3 protein is CASSLGRTNEKLFF. CDR3 DNA: TGTGCCAGCAGCTTAGGCCGAACTAATGAAAAACTGTTTTTT. The chain links TRBV13 to TRBJ1-4, with no clear D. Germline CDR1 is PRHDT and CDR2 is FYEKMQ (reference sequence). The CDR3 is 14 amino acids. V was shortened by 0 bases and J by 1 base, with 3 bases between the two germline ends.

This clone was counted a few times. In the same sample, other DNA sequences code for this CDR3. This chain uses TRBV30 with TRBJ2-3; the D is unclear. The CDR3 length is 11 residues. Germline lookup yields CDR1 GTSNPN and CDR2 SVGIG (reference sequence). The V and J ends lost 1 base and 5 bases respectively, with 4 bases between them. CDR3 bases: TGTGCCTGGAGTGATGGAGATACGCAGTATTTT. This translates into CAWSDGDTQYF.

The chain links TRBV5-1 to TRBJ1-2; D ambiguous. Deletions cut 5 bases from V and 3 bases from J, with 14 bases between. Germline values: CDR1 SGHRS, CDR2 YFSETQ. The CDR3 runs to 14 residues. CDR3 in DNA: TGCGCCAGCAGTGTCGGAACTGGGGACTATGGCTACACCTTC. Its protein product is CASSVGTGDYGYTF.

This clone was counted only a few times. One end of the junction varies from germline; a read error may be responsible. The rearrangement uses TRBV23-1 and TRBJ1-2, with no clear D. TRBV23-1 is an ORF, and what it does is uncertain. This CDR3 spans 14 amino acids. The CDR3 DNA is TGCGCCAGCAATCAACAATGGGAGTTGGCTGGCTACACCTTC. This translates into CASNQQWELAGYTF.

The CDR3 DNA is TGTGCCAGCAGTTCCCAGGGGACACTAGCCAAAAACATTCAGTACTTC. It codes for CASSSQGTLAKNIQYF. The chain recombines TRBV6-5 with TRBJ2-4; TRBD1 might be the D (6 bases). Germline CDR1 reads MNHEY; CDR2 reads SVGAGI. V was clipped by 4 bases and J by 0 bases, with 13 bases between them. The CDR3 length is 16 residues.

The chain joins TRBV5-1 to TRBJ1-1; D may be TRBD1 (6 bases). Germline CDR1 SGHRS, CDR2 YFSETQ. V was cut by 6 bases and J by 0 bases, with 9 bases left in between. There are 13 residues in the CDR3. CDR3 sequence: CASTGVMNTEAFF. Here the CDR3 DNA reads TGCGCCAGCACAGGGGTTATGAACACTGAAGCTTTCTTT.

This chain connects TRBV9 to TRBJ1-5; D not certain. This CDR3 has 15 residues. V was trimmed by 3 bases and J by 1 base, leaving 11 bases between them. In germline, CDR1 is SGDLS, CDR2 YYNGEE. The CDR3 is CASSEAGNSNQPQHF. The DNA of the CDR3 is TGTGCCAGCAGCGAGGCGGGGAACAGCAATCAGCCCCAGCATTTT.

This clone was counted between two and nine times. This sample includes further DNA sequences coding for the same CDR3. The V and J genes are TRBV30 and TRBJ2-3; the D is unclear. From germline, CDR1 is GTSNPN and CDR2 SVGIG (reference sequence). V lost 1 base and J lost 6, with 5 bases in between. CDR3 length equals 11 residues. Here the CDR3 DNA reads TGTGCCTGGAGTGACGGCGATACGCAGTATTTT. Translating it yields CAWSDGDTQYF.

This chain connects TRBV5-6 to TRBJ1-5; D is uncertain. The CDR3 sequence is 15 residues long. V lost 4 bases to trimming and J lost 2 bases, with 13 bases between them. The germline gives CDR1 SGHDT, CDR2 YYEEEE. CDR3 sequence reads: CASSTRRSGNQPQHF. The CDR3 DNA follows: TGTGCCAGCAGCACTAGAAGGTCCGGCAATCAGCCCCAGCATTTT.

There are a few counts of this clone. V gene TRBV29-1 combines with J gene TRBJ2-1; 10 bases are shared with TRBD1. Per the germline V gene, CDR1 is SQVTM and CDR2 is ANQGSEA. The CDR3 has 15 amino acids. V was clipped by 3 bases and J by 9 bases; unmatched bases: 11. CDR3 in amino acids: CSVDGGTGDFGEQFF. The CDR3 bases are TGCAGCGTTGATGGCGGGACAGGGGACTTTGGTGAGCAGTTCTTC.

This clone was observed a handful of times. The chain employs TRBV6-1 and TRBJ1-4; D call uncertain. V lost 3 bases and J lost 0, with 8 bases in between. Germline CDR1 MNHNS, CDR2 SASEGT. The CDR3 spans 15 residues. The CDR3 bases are TGTGCCAGCAGTGACCTGTCAACAACTAATGAAAAACTGTTTTTT. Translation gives CASSDLSTTNEKLFF.

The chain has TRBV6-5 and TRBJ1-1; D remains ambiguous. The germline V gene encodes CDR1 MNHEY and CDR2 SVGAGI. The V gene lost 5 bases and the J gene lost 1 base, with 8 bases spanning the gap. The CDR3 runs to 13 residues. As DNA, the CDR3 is TGTGCCAGCAGTCACCGAAAGAACACTGAAGCTTTCTTT. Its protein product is CASSHRKNTEAFF.

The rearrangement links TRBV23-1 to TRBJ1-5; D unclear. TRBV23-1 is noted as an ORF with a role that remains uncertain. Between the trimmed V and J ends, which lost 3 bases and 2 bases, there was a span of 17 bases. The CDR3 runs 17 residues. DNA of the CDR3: TGCGCCAGCAGTCAGCAAGGCCCGACGTTTTGCAATCAGCCCCAGCATTTT. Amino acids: CASSQQGPTFCNQPQHF.

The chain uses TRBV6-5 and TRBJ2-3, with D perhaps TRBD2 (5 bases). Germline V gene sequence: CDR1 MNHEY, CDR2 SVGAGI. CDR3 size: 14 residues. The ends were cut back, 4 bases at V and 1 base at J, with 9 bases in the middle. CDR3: CASSWLRGTDTQYF. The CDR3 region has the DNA TGTGCCAGCAGTTGGCTGAGGGGCACAGATACGCAGTATTTT.

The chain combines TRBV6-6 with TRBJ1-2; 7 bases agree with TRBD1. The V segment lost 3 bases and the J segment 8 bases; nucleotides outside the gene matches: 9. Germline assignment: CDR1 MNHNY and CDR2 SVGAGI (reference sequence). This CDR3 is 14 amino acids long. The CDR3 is CASSYETGSKGYTF. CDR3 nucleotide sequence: TGTGCCAGCAGTTATGAGACAGGGAGCAAGGGCTACACCTTC.

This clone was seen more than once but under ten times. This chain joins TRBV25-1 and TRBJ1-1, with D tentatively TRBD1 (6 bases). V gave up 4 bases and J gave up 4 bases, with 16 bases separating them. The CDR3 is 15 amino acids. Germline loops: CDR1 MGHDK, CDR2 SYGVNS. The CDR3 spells CASSVGAGGATEAFF. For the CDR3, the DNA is TGTGCCAGCAGTGTTGGGGCCGGGGGCGCCACTGAAGCTTTCTTT.

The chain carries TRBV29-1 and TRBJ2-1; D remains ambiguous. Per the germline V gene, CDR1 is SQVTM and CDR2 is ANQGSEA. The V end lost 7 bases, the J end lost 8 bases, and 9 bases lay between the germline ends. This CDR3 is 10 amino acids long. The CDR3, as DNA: TGCAGCGGCCTAACCGATGAGCAGTTCTTC. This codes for CSGLTDEQFF.

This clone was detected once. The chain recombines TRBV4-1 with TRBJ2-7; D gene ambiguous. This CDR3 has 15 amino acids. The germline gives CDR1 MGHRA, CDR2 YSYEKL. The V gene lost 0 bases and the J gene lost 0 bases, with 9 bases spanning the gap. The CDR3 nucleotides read TGCGCCAGCAGCCAAGAGAGGACCGCCTCCTACGAGCAGTACTTC. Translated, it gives CASSQERTASYEQYF.

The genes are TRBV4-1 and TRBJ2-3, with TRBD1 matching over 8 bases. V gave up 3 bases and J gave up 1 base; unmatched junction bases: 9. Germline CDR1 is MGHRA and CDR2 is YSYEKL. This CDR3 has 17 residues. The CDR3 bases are TGCGCCAGCAGCCACCCCGGGACAGGTCTTGGCACAGATACGCAGTATTTT. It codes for CASSHPGTGLGTDTQYF.

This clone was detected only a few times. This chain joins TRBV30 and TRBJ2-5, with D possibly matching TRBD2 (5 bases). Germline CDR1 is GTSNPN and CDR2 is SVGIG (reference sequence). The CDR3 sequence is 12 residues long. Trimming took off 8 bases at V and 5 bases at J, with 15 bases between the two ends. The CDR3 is CAPRRLWETQYF. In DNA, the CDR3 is TGTGCCCCGAGGAGGTTATGGGAGACCCAGTACTTC.

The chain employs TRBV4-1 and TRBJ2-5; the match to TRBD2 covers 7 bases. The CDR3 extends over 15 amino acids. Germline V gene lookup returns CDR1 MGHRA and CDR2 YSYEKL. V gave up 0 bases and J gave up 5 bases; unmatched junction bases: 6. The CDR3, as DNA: TGCGCCAGCAGCCAAGATTCTGGGGGGGGTGAGACCCAGTACTTC. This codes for CASSQDSGGGETQYF.